These 19 T cell receptor beta chains were sequenced from one sample in a study of CD8+CD57+ T cells in acquired aplastic anemia. Patients sequenced had flow cytometry evidence of CD8+CD57+ cell expansion. The use of genomic DNA as template underpinned the TCR beta VDJ and CDR3 profiling. In TCRdb, the reads were re-called with MiXCR into one record per CDR3 protein. This repertoire shows about 40,000 distinct CDR3 sequences, roughly 69% found once; its top ten account for 59%. The sequencing input was sorted CD4+, CD8+, or CD8+CD57+ T cells (not recorded which) from PBMCs. These receptors all stem from a human donor with aplastic anemia.

The CDR3 reads CAISELGRGSSYNSPLHF. CDR3 sequence (DNA): TGTGCCATCAGTGAACTTGGCAGGGGTAGCTCCTATAATTCACCCCTCCACTTT. This chain joins TRBV10-3 and TRBJ1-6; maybe TRBD1 (6 bases). Germline V lookup: CDR1 ENHRY, CDR2 SYGVKD. The V end was cut by 3 bases, the J end by 0 bases, with 15 bases between. The CDR3 has 18 amino acids.

The chain has TRBV2 and TRBJ1-6; 11 bases are shared with TRBD1. This CDR3 region has 13 residues. Germline assignment: CDR1 SNHLY and CDR2 FYNNEI. Trimming cost V 8 bases and J 11 bases; bases outside gene matches: 5. This chain's CDR3 is CASSGTGGTPLHF. For the CDR3, the DNA is TGTGCCAGCTCCGGGACAGGGGGTACACCCCTCCACTTT.

The V gene is TRBV20-1, the J gene TRBJ2-7, with a tentative D call TRBD1 (5 bases). CDR3 size: 13 residues. The germline gives CDR1 DFQATT, CDR2 SNEGSKA (reference sequence). V lost 6 bases, J lost 1 base, and 13 bases lay in between. Written as DNA, the CDR3 is TGCAGTGCGCCAGACAGTATATCCTACGAGCAGTACTTC. Translating it yields CSAPDSISYEQYF.

This clonotype was detected a few times. V and J are TRBV6-2 or TRBV6-3 and TRBJ1-1, with D possibly matching TRBD1 (5 bases). Trimming shortened V by 2 bases and J by 3 bases, and 22 bases separated the two germline ends. Germline V gene data show CDR1 as MNHEY and CDR2 as SVGEGT. The CDR3 is made up of 18 amino acids. The CDR3 spells CASSYDDFRGTVDTEAFF. As DNA, the CDR3 is TGTGCCAGCAGTTACGATGATTTCCGTGGGACTGTTGACACTGAAGCTTTCTTT.

This clonotype was seen ten or more times. This chain joins TRBV19 and TRBJ1-5; D is unclear. Germline loops: CDR1 LNHDA, CDR2 SQIVND (reference sequence). The ends were cut back, 2 bases at V and 6 bases at J, with 11 bases in the middle. The CDR3 runs to 14 residues. The CDR3, as DNA: TGTGCCAGTAGTATATCTGACGGAGGTCAGCCCCAGCATTTT. It is translated as CASSISDGGQPQHF.

This clonotype was counted only a few times. V and J are TRBV19 and TRBJ2-7, with 8 positions matching TRBD2. The germline V gene encodes CDR1 LNHDA and CDR2 SQIVND (reference sequence). Trimming took 7 bases from V and 7 from J; bases not matched to a gene: 12. The CDR3 spans 14 residues. The CDR3 DNA follows: TGTGCCAGTACCACCAAGGGGCGGGGGGAAGAGCAGTACTTC. It is translated as CASTTKGRGEEQYF. The full variable domain, with the rest looked up from reference TRBV19 and TRBJ2-7, is DGGITQSPKYLFRKEGQNVTLSCEQNLNHDAMYWYRQDPGQGLRLIYYSQIVNDFQKGDIAEGYSVSREKKESFPLTVTSAQKNPTAFYLCASTTKGRGEEQYFGPGTRLTVT.

This chain connects TRBV20-1 to TRBJ2-2; D gene unclear. Germline V gene sequence: CDR1 DFQATT, CDR2 SNEGSKA (reference sequence). V was cut by 6 bases and J by 7 bases, with 21 bases left in between. The CDR3 spans 15 residues. The CDR3 protein is CSASSPYSASGELFF. In DNA form, the CDR3 reads TGCAGTGCCAGCAGTCCGTATTCGGCGAGCGGGGAGCTGTTTTTT.

The chain has TRBV29-1 and TRBJ1-1; D is undetermined. The germline gives CDR1 SQVTM, CDR2 ANQGSEA. This CDR3 region has 11 residues. V was pared by 2 bases and J by 2 bases, with 3 bases between. CDR3 region: CSVEPNTEAFF. The CDR3 DNA sequence: TGCAGCGTTGAACCAAACACTGAAGCTTTCTTT.

The chain recombines TRBV10-3 with TRBJ1-2; the D gene is possibly TRBD1 (5 bases). The CDR3 runs to 14 residues. V was cut by 10 bases and J by 8 bases, with 23 bases left in between. From germline, CDR1 is ENHRY and CDR2 SYGVKD. The CDR3 region has the DNA TGTGCCACCCTACCGCCACAAACGAACAGGGGCTACACCTTC. The encoded protein is CATLPPQTNRGYTF.

This rearrangement joins TRBV4-1 to TRBJ2-7; 10 bases align to TRBD2. The CDR3 loop spans 15 amino acids. The V and J ends lost 4 bases and 3 bases, in that order; junction bases with no gene match: 6. Germline-derived CDR1 and CDR2 are MGHRA and YSYEKL. Here the CDR3 reads CASSPGTSAVYEQYF. CDR3 DNA sequence: TGCGCCAGCAGCCCCGGGACTAGCGCAGTCTACGAGCAGTACTTC.

Many counts were recorded for this clonotype. V and J are TRBV6-5 and TRBJ2-7; 7 bases are shared with TRBD1. With 2 bases clipped from V and 0 bases from J, the junction kept 1 base outside the gene matches. This CDR3 region has 14 residues. Germline CDR1 is MNHEY and CDR2 is SVGAGI. CDR3 sequence: CASSYGDSSYEQYF. The CDR3 coding sequence is TGTGCCAGCAGTTACGGGGACAGCTCCTACGAGCAGTACTTC.

The gene calls are TRBV10-3 and TRBJ1-5; perhaps TRBD1 as D (6 bases). CDR1 is ENHRY, CDR2 SYGVKD, per germline. V was pared by 4 bases and J by 8 bases, with 12 bases between. CDR3 length: 13 residues. CDR3: CAISATGQEPQHF. DNA of the CDR3: TGTGCCATCAGTGCAACGGGACAAGAGCCCCAGCATTTT.

This clonotype occurred many times. The chain carries TRBV7-9 and TRBJ2-1; the match to TRBD2 covers 9 bases. In germline, CDR1 is SEHNR, CDR2 FQNEAQ (reference sequence). Losses at the gene ends were 3 bases for V and 8 bases for J; bases not matched to a gene: 8. CDR3 length equals 15 residues. CDR3 sequence (DNA): TGTGCCAGCAGCTTCGGCGGGGGGGCCTTCCATGAGCAGTTCTTC. Translation gives CASSFGGGAFHEQFF.

This chain links TRBV12-3 or TRBV12-4 with TRBJ1-1; D not certain. This CDR3 contains 15 residues. V was shortened by 7 bases and J by 0 bases, with 15 bases between the two germline ends. This CDR3 reads CASTQNRRMNTEAFF. In nucleotides, the CDR3 is TGTGCCAGCACCCAAAATAGGCGGATGAACACTGAAGCTTTCTTT.

This clonotype was observed a single time. The V and J genes are TRBV2 and TRBJ1-5; possible D gene TRBD1, 6 bases. V gave up 7 bases and J gave up 3 bases, with 16 bases separating them. CDR1 SNHLY and CDR2 FYNNEI come from the germline V gene. This CDR3 is 15 amino acids long. CDR3 protein: CASTQGPPSNQPQHF. The CDR3 DNA reads TGTGCCAGCACCCAGGGGCCCCCTTCCAATCAGCCCCAGCATTTT.

J is TRBJ2-7 and V is TRBV25-1; possible D gene TRBD2, 5 bases. This CDR3 comprises 15 residues. CDR1 and CDR2 from the germline V gene are MGHDK and SYGVNS. The V and J ends lost 6 bases and 3 bases respectively, with 18 bases between them. For the CDR3, the DNA is TGTGCCAGCAGCCTCAAACTAGAAACTCTCTACGAGCAGTACTTC. Its translation is CASSLKLETLYEQYF.

A word on this clonotype: A much larger clone lies a single base off, so this may be a read error. V and J are TRBV5-6 and TRBJ2-7; D possibly corresponds to TRBD2 (6 bases). Germline-derived CDR1 and CDR2 are SGHDT and YYEEEE. This CDR3 spans 16 amino acids. Trimming removed 4 bases at V and 2 bases at J, with 19 bases between. The DNA of the CDR3 is TGTGCCAGCAGCGACGCGGGAATGGGTCTTCCCTACGAGCAGTACTTC. This gives the protein CASSDAGMGLPYEQYF.

The gene calls are TRBV12-3 or TRBV12-4 and TRBJ1-2; 10 nucleotides match TRBD1. This CDR3 spans 14 amino acids. J gave up 7 bases and V 3 bases, and 5 bases lay outside the gene matches. As DNA, the CDR3 is TGTGCCAGCAGTTTTCCGGGACAGGGGAGTGGCTACACCTTC. Translated, it gives CASSFPGQGSGYTF.

DNA for the CDR3: TGCAGTGCTAGCCTTCTCAAGGGCTACGAGCAGTACTTC. Amino acids: CSASLLKGYEQYF. The chain carries TRBV20-1 and TRBJ2-7; no definite D call. The CDR3 loop spans 13 amino acids. The V end was cut by 3 bases, the J end by 3 bases, with 12 bases between. Germline V gene data show CDR1 as DFQATT and CDR2 as SNEGSKA (reference sequence).